The T cell receptor (beta chain) described here comes from a study of blood T cell repertoires in COVID-19. Across the study: The United States, Italy and Spain provided the acute and convalescent COVID-19 samples. Sample material is recorded as cDNA or gDNA derived from T cells, B-cell-depleted T cells, or PBMCs.

Measured with immunoSEQ multiplex PCR; TCRdb has only the in-frame clones, and not every one. The data show about 250,000 clones, 80% to 90% seen once. Sequencing was carried out using peripheral blood. This clonotype was obtained from an older man with acute or convalescent COVID-19.

The CDR3 protein is CASSKLDGFGQPQHF. CDR3 coding DNA: TGTGCCAGCAGTAAGCTAGACGGGTTCGGGCAGCCCCAGCATTTT. This chain joins TRBV6-2 or TRBV6-3 and TRBJ1-5, with D hard to call. The germline CDR1 and CDR2 sequences are MNHEY and SVGEGT. CDR3 length: 15 residues. V lost 5 bases to trimming and J lost 7 bases, with 18 bases between them.